These 7 T cell receptor beta chains came from one sample sequenced in a study of T cell repertoires in aging, cancer and after chemotherapy. TCR beta rearrangements were amplified from peripheral blood genomic DNA. A mixed TRB-A/B primer pool amplified rearranged TRB by multiplex touch-down PCR. MiXCR was run by TCRdb on the multiplex PCR reads, yielding one entry per CDR3 protein. Of fewer than 2,500 distinct CDR3 sequences in the sample, roughly 25% were seen once. The material sequenced was blood. Receptors originate from a human donor with a solid tumor.

In its sample, this clonotype ranks as large (0.1 to 1%). The gene calls are TRBV6-5 and TRBJ2-3; D may be TRBD1 (6 bases). Germline V CDR1 and CDR2: MNHEY, SVGAGI. Trimming shortened V by 7 bases and J by 4 bases, and 15 bases separated the two germline ends. This CDR3 region has 14 residues. This CDR3 reads CASKQGHQSDTQYF. The CDR3 region has the DNA TGTGCCAGCAAACAGGGTCATCAGTCAGATACGCAGTATTTT.

This clonotype is termed medium-sized. The V call is TRBV19, the J call TRBJ1-5, with D possibly TRBD1 on 6 matching bases. The CDR3 runs 16 residues. CDR1 is LNHDA and CDR2 is SQIVND in the germline V gene (reference sequence). Trimming took 3 bases from V and 0 from J, leaving 12 bases between them. CDR3 DNA sequence: TGTGCCAGTAGTATGGAACGGGGGCCTAGCAATCAGCCCCAGCATTTT. It is translated as CASSMERGPSNQPQHF.

This clonotype is judged medium-sized. The gene calls are TRBV6-1 and TRBJ2-3, with D perhaps matching TRBD1 (6 bases). The CDR3 sequence is 14 residues long. From germline, CDR1 is MNHNS and CDR2 SASEGT. V lost 3 bases and J lost 3, with 10 bases in between. In DNA form, the CDR3 reads TGTGCCAGCAGTGAGGGGGCAGGGACAGATACGCAGTATTTT. Translation gives CASSEGAGTDTQYF.

The chain joins TRBV11-1 to TRBJ2-2; 12 bases line up with TRBD2. V gave up 4 bases and J gave up 9 bases; unmatched junction bases: 3. Germline V lookup: CDR1 SGHAT, CDR2 FQDESV (reference sequence). The CDR3 runs to 14 residues. Written as DNA, the CDR3 is TGTGCCAGCAGCTCCGGACTAGCGGGAAGGGAGCTGTTTTTT. Protein sequence: CASSSGLAGRELFF.

By sample fraction, this clonotype is medium-sized. The CDR3 sequence: CASSYRGLAGVEQFF. As DNA, the CDR3 is TGTGCCAGCAGTTACCGGGGACTAGCGGGAGTGGAGCAGTTCTTC. The V call is TRBV6-2 or TRBV6-3, the J call TRBJ2-1; 14 bases line up with TRBD2. The CDR3 totals 15 residues. Losses at the gene ends were 2 bases for V and 10 bases for J; bases not matched to a gene: 4. CDR1 MNHEY and CDR2 SVGEGT come from the germline V gene.

Points on this clonotype: This may stem from a read error, because a much larger clone lies one nucleotide away. V usage is TRBV6-2 or TRBV6-3 and J usage is TRBJ2-1, with 12 nucleotides matching TRBD2. The J segment lost 8 bases and the V segment lost 4 bases, leaving 9 bases of the junction unmatched. The germline gives CDR1 MNHEY, CDR2 SVGEGT. There are 16 residues in the CDR3. The CDR3 loop is CASSCKLAGGMDEQFF. DNA for the CDR3: TGTGCCAGCAGTTGCAAACTAGCGGGAGGAATGGATGAGCAGTTCTTC.

In this sample, this clonotype turned up once. V and J are TRBV20-1 and TRBJ2-1, with 12 bases lining up with TRBD2. Germline V CDR1 and CDR2: DFQATT, SNEGSKA (reference sequence). The CDR3 is 14 amino acids. J lost 10 bases, V lost 7 bases, and 11 bases had no gene match. The CDR3: CSVGRRLAGEEQFF. CDR3 in DNA: TGCAGTGTCGGCCGTAGACTAGCGGGAGAGGAGCAGTTCTTC.